Given below is one T cell receptor (beta chain) in context. Germline CDR1 and CDR2: SQVTM and ANQGSEA. V gave up 6 bases and J gave up 4 bases, with 18 bases separating them. The CDR3 has 15 amino acids. Naive CD8 cells, CD45RO-negative and positively selected for CCR7, excluded terminally differentiated effector memory CD45RA+ cells. This record comes from a study of shared clonotypes between healthy human individuals. It was at deep level that the assay was run. This table comes from immunoSEQ multiplex PCR, and its TCRdb copy is limited to in-frame clones, with some not included. The data hold just over 2,000,000 clones, with around 96% observed a single time.

The sample consisted of naive CD8+ T cells sorted from blood. The rearrangement links TRBV29-1 to TRBJ1-4, with D possibly matching TRBD1 (6 bases). The source of this sequence is a man between 18 and 29 years old in good health. The CDR3 DNA reads as TGCAGCGTCACCGACGGAGGGGGGGATAATGAAAAACTGTTTTTT. As protein: CSVTDGGGDNEKLFF.